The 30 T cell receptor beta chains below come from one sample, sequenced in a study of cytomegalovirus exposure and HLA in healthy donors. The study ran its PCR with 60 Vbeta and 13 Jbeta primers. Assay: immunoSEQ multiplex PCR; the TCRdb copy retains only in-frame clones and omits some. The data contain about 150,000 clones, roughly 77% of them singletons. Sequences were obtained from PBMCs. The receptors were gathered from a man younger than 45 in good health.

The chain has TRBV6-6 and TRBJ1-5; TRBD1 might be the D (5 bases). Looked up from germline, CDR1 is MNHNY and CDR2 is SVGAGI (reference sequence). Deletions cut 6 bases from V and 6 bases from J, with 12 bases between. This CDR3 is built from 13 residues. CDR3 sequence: CASRRQLTQPQHF. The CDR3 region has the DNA TGTGCCAGCAGAAGACAGTTGACTCAGCCCCAGCATTTT.

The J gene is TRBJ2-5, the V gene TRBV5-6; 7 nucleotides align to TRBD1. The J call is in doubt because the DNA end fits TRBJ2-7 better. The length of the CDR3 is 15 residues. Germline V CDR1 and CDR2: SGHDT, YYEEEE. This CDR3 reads CASSLGEGARYEQYF. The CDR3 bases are TGTGCCAGCAGCTTGGGCGAGGGGGCCCGTTACGAGCAGTACTTC.

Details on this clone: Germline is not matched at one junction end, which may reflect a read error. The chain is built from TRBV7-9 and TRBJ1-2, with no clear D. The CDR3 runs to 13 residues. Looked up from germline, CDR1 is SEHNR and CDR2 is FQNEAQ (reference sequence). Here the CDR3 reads CSSSLERDYGYTF. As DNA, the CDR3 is TGTTCCAGCAGCTTAGAGCGGGACTATGGCTACACCTTC.

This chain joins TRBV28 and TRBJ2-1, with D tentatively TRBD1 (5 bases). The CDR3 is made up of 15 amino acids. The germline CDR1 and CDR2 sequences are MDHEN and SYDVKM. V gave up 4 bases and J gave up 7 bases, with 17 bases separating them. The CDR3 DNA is TGTGCCAGCAGTTCTACCCCCCAGGGATGGAATGAGCAGTTCTTC. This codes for CASSSTPQGWNEQFF.

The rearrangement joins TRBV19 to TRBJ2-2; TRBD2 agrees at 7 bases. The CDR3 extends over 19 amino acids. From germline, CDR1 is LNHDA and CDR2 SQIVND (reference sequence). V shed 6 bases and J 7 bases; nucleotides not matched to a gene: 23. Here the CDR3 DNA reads TGTGCCAGTAGCCCCCGGGGGGTTTTGAGGGAAGGCCATGGCGGGGAGCTGTTTTTT. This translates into CASSPRGVLREGHGGELFF.

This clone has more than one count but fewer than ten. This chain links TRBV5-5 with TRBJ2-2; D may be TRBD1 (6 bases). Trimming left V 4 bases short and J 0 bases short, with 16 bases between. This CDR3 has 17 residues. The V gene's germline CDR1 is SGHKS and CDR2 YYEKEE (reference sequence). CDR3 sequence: CASSQRSGQTNTGELFF. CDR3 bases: TGTGCCAGCAGCCAGCGATCCGGACAGACGAACACCGGGGAGCTGTTTTTT. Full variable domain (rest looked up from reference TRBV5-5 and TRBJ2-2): DAGVTQSPTHLIKTRGQQVTLRCSPISGHKSVSWYQQVLGQGPQFIFQYYEKEERGRGNFPDRFSARQFPNYSSELNVNALLLGDSALYLCASSQRSGQTNTGELFFGEGSRLTVL.

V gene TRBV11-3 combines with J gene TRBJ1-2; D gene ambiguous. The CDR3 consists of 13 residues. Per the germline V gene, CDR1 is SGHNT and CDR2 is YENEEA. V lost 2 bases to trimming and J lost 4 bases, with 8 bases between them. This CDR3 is CASSLSGSYGYTF. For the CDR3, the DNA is TGTGCCAGCAGCTTAAGCGGGTCCTATGGCTACACCTTC.

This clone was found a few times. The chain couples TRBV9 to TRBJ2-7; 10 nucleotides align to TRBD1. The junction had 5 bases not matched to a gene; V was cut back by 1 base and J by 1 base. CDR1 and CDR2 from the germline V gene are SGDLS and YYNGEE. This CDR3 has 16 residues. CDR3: CASSVTGQGGSYEQYF. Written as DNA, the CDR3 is TGTGCCAGCAGCGTAACCGGACAGGGGGGATCCTACGAGCAGTACTTC. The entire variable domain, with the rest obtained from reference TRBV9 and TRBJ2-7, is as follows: DSGVTQTPKHLITATGQRVTLRCSPRSGDLSVYWYQQSLDQGLQFLIQYYNGEERAKGNILERFSAQQFPDLHSELNLSSLELGDSALYFCASSVTGQGGSYEQYFGPGTRLTVT.

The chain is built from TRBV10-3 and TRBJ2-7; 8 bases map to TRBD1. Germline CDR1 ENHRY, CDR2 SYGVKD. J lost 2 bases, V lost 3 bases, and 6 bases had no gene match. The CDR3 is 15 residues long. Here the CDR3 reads CAISEGNRGAYEQYF. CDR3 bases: TGTGCCATCAGTGAAGGAAACAGGGGGGCCTACGAGCAGTACTTC.

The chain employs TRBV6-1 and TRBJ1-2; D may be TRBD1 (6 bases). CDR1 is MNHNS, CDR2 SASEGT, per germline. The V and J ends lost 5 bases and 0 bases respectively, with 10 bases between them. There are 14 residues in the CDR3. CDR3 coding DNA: TGTGCCAGCAGTTCCGACAGGACTAACTATGGCTACACCTTC. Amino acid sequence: CASSSDRTNYGYTF.

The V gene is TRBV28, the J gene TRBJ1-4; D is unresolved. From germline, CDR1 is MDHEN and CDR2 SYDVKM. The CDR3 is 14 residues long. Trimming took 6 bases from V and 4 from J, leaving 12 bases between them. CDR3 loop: CASSRPGVNEKLFF. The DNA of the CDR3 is TGTGCCAGCAGCCGCCCGGGAGTTAATGAAAAACTGTTTTTT.

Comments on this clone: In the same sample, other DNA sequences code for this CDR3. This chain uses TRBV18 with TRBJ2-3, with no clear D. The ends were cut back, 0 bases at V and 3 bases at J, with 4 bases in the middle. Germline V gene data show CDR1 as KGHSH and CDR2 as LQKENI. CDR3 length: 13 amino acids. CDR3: CASSPPPTDTQYF. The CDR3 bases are TGTGCCAGCTCACCACCCCCTACAGATACGCAGTATTTT.

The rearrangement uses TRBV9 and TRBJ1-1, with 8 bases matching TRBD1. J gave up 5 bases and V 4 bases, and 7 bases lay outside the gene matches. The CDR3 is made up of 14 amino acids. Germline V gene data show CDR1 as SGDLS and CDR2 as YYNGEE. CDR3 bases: TGTGCCAGCAGCCCCCGGACAGGGAAGACTGAAGCTTTCTTT. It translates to CASSPRTGKTEAFF.

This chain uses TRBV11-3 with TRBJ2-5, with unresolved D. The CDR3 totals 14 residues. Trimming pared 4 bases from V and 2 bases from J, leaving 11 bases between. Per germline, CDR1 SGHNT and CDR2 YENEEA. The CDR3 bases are TGTGCCAGCAGCTCGACACTGACACAAGAGACCCAGTACTTC. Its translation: CASSSTLTQETQYF.

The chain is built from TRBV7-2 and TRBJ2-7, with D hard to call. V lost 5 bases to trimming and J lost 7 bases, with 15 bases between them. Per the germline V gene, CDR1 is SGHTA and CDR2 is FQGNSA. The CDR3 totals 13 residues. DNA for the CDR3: TGTGCCAGCAGCGTGGAGCCAGCCCGGGAGCAGTACTTC. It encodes CASSVEPAREQYF.

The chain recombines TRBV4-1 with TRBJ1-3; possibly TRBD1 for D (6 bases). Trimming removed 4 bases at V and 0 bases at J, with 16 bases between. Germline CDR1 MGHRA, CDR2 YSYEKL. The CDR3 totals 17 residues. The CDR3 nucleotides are TGCGCCAGCAGCCGGGGGCAGGGACCCCCCTCTGGAAACACCATATATTTT. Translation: CASSRGQGPPSGNTIYF.

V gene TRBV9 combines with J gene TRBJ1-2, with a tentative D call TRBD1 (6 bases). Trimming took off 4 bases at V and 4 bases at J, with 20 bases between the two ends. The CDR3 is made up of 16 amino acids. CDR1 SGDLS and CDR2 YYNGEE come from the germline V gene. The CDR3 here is CASSISTGTPGYGYTF. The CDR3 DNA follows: TGTGCCAGCAGCATCTCCACCGGGACACCCGGCTATGGCTACACCTTC. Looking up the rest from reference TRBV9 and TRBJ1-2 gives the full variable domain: DSGVTQTPKHLITATGQRVTLRCSPRSGDLSVYWYQQSLDQGLQFLIQYYNGEERAKGNILERFSAQQFPDLHSELNLSSLELGDSALYFCASSISTGTPGYGYTFGSGTRLTVV.

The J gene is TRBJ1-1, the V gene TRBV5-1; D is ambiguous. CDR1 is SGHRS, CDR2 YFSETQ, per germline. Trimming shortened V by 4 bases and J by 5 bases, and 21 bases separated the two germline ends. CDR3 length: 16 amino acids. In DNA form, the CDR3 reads TGCGCCAGCAGCCCATCACCGGGGAAAGGTGGAACTGAAGCTTTCTTT. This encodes CASSPSPGKGGTEAFF.

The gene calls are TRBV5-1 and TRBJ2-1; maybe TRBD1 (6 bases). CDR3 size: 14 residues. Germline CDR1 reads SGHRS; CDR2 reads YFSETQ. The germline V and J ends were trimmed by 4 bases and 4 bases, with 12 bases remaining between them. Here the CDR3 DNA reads TGCGCCAGCAGCGACCGGGACAAATACAATGAGCAGTTCTTC. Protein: CASSDRDKYNEQFF.

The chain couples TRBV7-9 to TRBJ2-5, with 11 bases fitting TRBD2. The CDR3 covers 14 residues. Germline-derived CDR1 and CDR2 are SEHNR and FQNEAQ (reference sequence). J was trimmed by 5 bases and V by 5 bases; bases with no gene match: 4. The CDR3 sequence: CASSPWTSGETQYF. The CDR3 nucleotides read TGTGCCAGCAGCCCGTGGACTAGCGGGGAGACCCAGTACTTC.

CDR3 sequence: CATSRDPSAGDVTQYF. CDR3 coding DNA: TGTGCCACCAGCAGAGATCCCTCGGCCGGGGATGTGACGCAGTATTTT. The chain has TRBV15 and TRBJ2-3, with D possibly matching TRBD2 (5 bases). CDR3 size: 16 residues. Germline CDR1 reads LNHNV; CDR2 reads YYDKDF (reference sequence). V lost 0 bases, J lost 9 bases, and 19 bases lay in between.

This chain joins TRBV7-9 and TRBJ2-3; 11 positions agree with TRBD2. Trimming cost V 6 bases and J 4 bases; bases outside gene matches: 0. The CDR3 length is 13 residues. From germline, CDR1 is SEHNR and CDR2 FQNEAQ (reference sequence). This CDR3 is CASSSGRADTQYF. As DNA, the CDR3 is TGTGCCAGCAGTAGCGGGAGGGCAGATACGCAGTATTTT.

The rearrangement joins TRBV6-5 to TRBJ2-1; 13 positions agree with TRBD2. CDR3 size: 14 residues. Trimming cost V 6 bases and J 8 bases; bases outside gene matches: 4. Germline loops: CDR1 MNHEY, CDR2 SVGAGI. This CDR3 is CASRGLAGLHEQFF. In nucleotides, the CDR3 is TGTGCCAGCAGGGGACTAGCGGGACTCCATGAGCAGTTCTTC.

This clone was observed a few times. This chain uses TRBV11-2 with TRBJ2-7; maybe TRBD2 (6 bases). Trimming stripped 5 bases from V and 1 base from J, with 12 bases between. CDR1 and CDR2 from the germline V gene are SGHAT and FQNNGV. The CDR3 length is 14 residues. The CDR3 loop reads CASSLSGKSYEQYF. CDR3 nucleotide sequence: TGTGCCAGCAGCCTTAGCGGTAAATCCTACGAGCAGTACTTC.

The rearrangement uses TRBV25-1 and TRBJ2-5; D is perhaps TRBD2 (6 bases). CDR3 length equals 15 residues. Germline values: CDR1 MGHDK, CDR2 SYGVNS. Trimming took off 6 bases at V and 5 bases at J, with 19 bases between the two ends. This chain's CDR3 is CASSPVVGGLETQYF. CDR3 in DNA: TGTGCCAGCAGCCCTGTAGTCGGGGGATTGGAGACCCAGTACTTC.

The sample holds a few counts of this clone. The CDR3 reads CASSQGGANVLTF. CDR3 DNA: TGCGCCAGCAGCCAGGGGGGGGCCAACGTCCTGACTTTC. This chain links TRBV5-1 with TRBJ2-6, with D tentatively TRBD1 (6 bases). The CDR3 loop spans 13 amino acids. Between the trimmed V and J ends, which lost 4 bases and 4 bases, there was a span of 6 bases. In germline, CDR1 is SGHRS, CDR2 YFSETQ.

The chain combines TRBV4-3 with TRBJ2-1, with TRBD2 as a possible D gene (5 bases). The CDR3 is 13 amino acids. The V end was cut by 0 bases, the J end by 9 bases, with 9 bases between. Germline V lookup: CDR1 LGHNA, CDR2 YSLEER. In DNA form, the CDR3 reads TGCGCCAGCAGCCAAGATCGGGAACTTGAGCAGTTCTTC. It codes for CASSQDRELEQFF.

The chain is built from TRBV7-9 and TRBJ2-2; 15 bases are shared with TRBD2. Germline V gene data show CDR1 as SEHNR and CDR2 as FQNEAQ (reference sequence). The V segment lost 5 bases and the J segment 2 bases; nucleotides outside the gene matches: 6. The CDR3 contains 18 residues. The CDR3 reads CASSPRTSGRANTGELFF. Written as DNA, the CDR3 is TGTGCCAGCAGCCCCCGGACTAGCGGGAGGGCCAACACCGGGGAGCTGTTTTTT.

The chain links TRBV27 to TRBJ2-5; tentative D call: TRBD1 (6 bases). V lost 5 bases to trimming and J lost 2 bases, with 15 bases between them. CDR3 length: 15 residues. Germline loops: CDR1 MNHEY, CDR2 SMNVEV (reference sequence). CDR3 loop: CASSLHWQGQETQYF. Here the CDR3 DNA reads TGTGCCAGCAGTCTACATTGGCAGGGGCAAGAGACCCAGTACTTC.

The CDR3 sequence is CASSFSGFYYGYTF. DNA of the CDR3: TGTGCCAGCAGCTTTTCCGGGTTTTACTATGGCTACACCTTC. The V gene is TRBV5-8, the J gene TRBJ1-2; D uncertain. The length of the CDR3 is 14 residues. With 2 bases removed from V and 3 bases from J, the gap between germline ends came to 11 bases. CDR1 is SGHTS, CDR2 YDEGEE, per germline.